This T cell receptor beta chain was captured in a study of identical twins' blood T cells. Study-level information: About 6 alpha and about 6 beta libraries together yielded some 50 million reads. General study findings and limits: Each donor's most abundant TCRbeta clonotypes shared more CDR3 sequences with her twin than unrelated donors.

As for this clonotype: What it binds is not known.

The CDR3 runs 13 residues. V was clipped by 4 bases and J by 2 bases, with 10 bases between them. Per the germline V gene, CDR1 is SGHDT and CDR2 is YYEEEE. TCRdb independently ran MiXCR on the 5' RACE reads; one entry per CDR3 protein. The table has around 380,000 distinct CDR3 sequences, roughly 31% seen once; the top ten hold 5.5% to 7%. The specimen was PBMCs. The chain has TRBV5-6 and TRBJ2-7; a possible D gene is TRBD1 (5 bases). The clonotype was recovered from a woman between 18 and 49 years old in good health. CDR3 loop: CASSLQDPYEQYF. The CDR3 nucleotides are TGTGCCAGCAGCCTACAGGATCCCTACGAGCAGTACTTC.